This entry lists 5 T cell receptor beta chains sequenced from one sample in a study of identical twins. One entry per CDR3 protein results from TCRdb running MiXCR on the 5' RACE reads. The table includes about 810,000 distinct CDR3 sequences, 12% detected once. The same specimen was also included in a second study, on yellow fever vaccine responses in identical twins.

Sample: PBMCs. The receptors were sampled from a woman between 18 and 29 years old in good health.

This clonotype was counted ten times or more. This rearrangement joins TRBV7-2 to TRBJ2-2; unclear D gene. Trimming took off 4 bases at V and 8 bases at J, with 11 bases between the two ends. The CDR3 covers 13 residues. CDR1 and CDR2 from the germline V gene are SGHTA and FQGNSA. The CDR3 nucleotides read TGTGCCAGCAGCTCCTTCGCAGCAGGGGAGCTGTTTTTT. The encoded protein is CASSSFAAGELFF. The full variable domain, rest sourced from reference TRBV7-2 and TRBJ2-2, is GAGVSQSPSNKVTEKGKDVELRCDPISGHTALYWYRQSLGQGLEFLIYFQGNSAPDKSGLPSDRFSAERTGGSVSTLTIQRTQQEDSAVYLCASSSFAAGELFFGEGSRLTVL.

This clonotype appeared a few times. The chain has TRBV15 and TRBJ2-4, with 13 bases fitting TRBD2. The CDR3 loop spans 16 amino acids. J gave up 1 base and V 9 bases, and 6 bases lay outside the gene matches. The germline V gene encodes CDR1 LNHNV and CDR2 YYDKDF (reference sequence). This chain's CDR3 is CATSGLAGTAKNIQYF. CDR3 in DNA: TGTGCCACTTCGGGACTAGCGGGAACGGCCAAAAACATTCAGTACTTC. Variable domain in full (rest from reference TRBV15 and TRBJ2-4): DAMVIQNPRYQVTQFGKPVTLSCSQTLNHNVMYWYQQKSSQAPKLLFHYYDKDFNNEADTPDNFQSRRPNTSFCFLDIRSPGLGDTAMYLCATSGLAGTAKNIQYFGAGTRLSVL.

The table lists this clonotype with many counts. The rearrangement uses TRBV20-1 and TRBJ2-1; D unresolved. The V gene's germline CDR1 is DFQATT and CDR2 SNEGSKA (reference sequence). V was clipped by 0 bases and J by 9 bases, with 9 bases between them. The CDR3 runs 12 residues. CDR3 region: CSARDLTSEQFF. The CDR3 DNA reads TGCAGTGCTAGAGACCTGACTTCTGAGCAGTTCTTC.

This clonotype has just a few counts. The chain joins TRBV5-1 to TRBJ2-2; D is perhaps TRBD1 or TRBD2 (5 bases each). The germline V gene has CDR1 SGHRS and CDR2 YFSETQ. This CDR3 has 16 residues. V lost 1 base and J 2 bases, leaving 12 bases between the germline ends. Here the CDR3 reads CASSLSGLQNTGELFF. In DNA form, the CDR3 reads TGCGCCAGCAGCTTGTCGGGGCTCCAAAACACCGGGGAGCTGTTTTTT.

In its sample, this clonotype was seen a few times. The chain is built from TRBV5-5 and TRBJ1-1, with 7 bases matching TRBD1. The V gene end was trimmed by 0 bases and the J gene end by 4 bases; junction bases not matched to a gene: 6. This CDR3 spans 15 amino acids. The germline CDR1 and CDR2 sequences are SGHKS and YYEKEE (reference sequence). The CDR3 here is CASSLVRGLSTEAFF. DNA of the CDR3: TGTGCCAGCAGCTTGGTGAGGGGGCTGAGCACTGAAGCTTTCTTT. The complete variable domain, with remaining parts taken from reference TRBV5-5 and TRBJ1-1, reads DAGVTQSPTHLIKTRGQQVTLRCSPISGHKSVSWYQQVLGQGPQFIFQYYEKEERGRGNFPDRFSARQFPNYSSELNVNALLLGDSALYLCASSLVRGLSTEAFFGQGTRLTVV.